The rows below give T cell receptor beta chains drawn from one sample of a study of CD8 T cells in ankylosing spondylitis. TCRdb called the 5' RACE reads again in MiXCR, with one record for every CDR3 protein. The sample consists of approximately 100,000 distinct CDR3 sequences, about 8% of them appearing once. The sample taken for sequencing was blood, either unsorted or a sorted T cell fraction (not recorded which). These receptors all stem from a male donor with ankylosing spondylitis or in good health (not recorded which). Both conserved end residues are part of each CDR3. A D gene is named only where the DNA matches it firmly. Not all rows give a size; the values are once, few, many and, for expanded clones, a class.

J: TRBJ1-4
size: few
D: .
V: TRBV11-2
DNA: TGTGCCAGCAGCTTAGAGGCTGGGAATCTGCGGAATGAAAAACTGTTTTTT
CDR3: CASSLEAGNLRNEKLFF

J: TRBJ2-1
size: many
D: .
V: TRBV4-1
DNA: TGCGCCAGCAGCCAAACCCCATTGGCCGAGAGTTCCTACAATGAGCAGTTCTTC
CDR3: CASSQTPLAESSYNEQFF

J: TRBJ2-7
size: many
D: TRBD2
V: TRBV20-1
DNA: TGCAGTGCTGGGGGACTAGCGGGAGGATACGAGCAGTACTTC
CDR3: CSAGGLAGGYEQYF

J: TRBJ1-1
size: many
D: TRBD1
V: TRBV20-1
DNA: TGCAGTGCAACAGGGGTGGGTGACACTGAAGCTTTCTTT
CDR3: CSATGVGDTEAFF

J: TRBJ1-2
size: many
D: .
V: TRBV6-5
DNA: TGTGCCAGCAGTTACTCGAGCCAGCAACATGGCTACACCTTC
CDR3: CASSYSSQQHGYTF

J: TRBJ1-5
size: .
D: TRBD1
V: TRBV19
DNA: TGTGCCAGTAGTATCGGGACAGACAGCAATCAGCCCCAGCATTTT
CDR3: CASSIGTDSNQPQHF

J: TRBJ2-1
size: many
D: .
V: TRBV7-3
DNA: TGTGCCAGCAGCTCAGGACAGCCGAGCTCCTACAATGAGCAGTTCTTC
CDR3: CASSSGQPSSYNEQFF

J: TRBJ1-1
size: .
D: TRBD1
V: TRBV7-8
DNA: TGTGCCAGCAGCTTGGGGGGACAGTTATATGAAGCTTTCTTT
CDR3: CASSLGGQLYEAFF

J: TRBJ2-1
size: many
D: .
V: TRBV7-9
DNA: TGTGCCAGCAGTCCCCCCCCGGGTCGGCCCTACAATGAGCAGTTCTTC
CDR3: CASSPPPGRPYNEQFF

J: TRBJ2-1
size: many
D: .
V: TRBV12-3/TRBV12-4
DNA: TGTGCCAGCAAAGGCAATGAGCAGTTCTTC
CDR3: CASKGNEQFF

J: TRBJ2-7
size: .
D: TRBD1
V: TRBV6-5
DNA: TGTGCCAGCAGTTTAGGACAGGACCTCTACGAGCAGTACTTC
CDR3: CASSLGQDLYEQYF

J: TRBJ2-3
size: many
D: TRBD2
V: TRBV4-1
DNA: TGCGCCAGCAGCCGCCGACTGGGGCGGGAGAGCCCAGATACGCAGTATTTT
CDR3: CASSRRLGRESPDTQYF

J: TRBJ2-2
size: many
D: .
V: TRBV12-3/TRBV12-4
DNA: TGTGCCAGCAGTTTGGTAGTGCCCGGGGAGCTGTTTTTT
CDR3: CASSLVVPGELFF

J: TRBJ2-3
size: many
D: .
V: TRBV6-6
DNA: TGTGCCAGCAGTTACGCTGCGGCGCAGTATTTT
CDR3: CASSYAAAQYF

J: TRBJ2-1
size: many
D: TRBD1
V: TRBV12-3/TRBV12-4
DNA: TGTGCCAGCAGTTGGACAGGGGCGAGGGAGCAGTTCTTC
CDR3: CASSWTGAREQFF

J: TRBJ2-2
size: many
D: .
V: TRBV27
DNA: TGTGCCAGCAGTTTTGGCAGGGTGGCCGGGGAGCTGTTTTTT
CDR3: CASSFGRVAGELFF

J: TRBJ2-3
size: many
D: .
V: TRBV29-1
DNA: TGCAGCGTCCCAGGGGAGGATACGCAGTATTTT
CDR3: CSVPGEDTQYF

J: TRBJ2-7
size: many
D: .
V: TRBV4-3
DNA: TGCGCCAGCAGCCCCCCGTCCGGTGGGCTCTACGAGCAGTACTTC
CDR3: CASSPPSGGLYEQYF

J: TRBJ2-3
size: few
D: .
V: TRBV19
DNA: TGTGCCAGTAACCTCAAGGGGAGGCGCACAGATACGCAGTATTTT
CDR3: CASNLKGRRTDTQYF

J: TRBJ2-1
size: many
D: .
V: TRBV6-5
DNA: TGTGCCAGCAGTTACGGGGAATACAATGAGCAGTTCTTC
CDR3: CASSYGEYNEQFF

J: TRBJ2-5
size: many
D: TRBD2
V: TRBV3-1
DNA: TGTGCCAGCAGCCAACGACTAGCGGGAGGGTTAGAGACCCAGTACTTC
CDR3: CASSQRLAGGLETQYF

J: TRBJ1-6
size: many
D: .
V: TRBV20-1
DNA: TGCAGTGCTAGAGCGGCGCATCAGGGCGATTCACCCCTCCACTTT
CDR3: CSARAAHQGDSPLHF

J: TRBJ1-1
size: few
D: .
V: TRBV20-1
DNA: TGCAGTGCTAGAGATAACCTGGGGGCAAGTGGAGCTTTCTTT
CDR3: CSARDNLGASGAFF

J: TRBJ2-1
size: many
D: .
V: TRBV6-5
DNA: TGTGCCAGCAGTTACTCGATAGCCTACAATGAGCAGTTCTTC
CDR3: CASSYSIAYNEQFF

J: TRBJ2-7
size: few
D: .
V: TRBV4-1
DNA: TGCGCCAGCCGCGTACAGGACATCGAGAACTACGAGCAGTACTTC
CDR3: CASRVQDIENYEQYF

J: TRBJ2-3
size: many
D: .
V: TRBV20-1
DNA: TGCAGTGCTAGTTTAAGCGGGGATACGCAGTATTTT
CDR3: CSASLSGDTQYF

J: TRBJ2-6
size: .
D: TRBD1
V: TRBV7-2
DNA: TGTGCCAGCAGCTTAGTGGGGGACAGCTCTGGGGCCAACGTCCTGACTTTC
CDR3: CASSLVGDSSGANVLTF

J: TRBJ1-5
size: many
D: .
V: TRBV6-4
DNA: TGTGCCAGCAGTTCGACAGTGAATCAGCCCCAGCATTTT
CDR3: CASSSTVNQPQHF

J: TRBJ2-5
size: many
D: TRBD1
V: TRBV25-1
DNA: TGTGCCAGCAGTGAATGGGGGACAGGGGAGCACCGAAAGACCCAGTACTTC
CDR3: CASSEWGTGEHRKTQYF

J: TRBJ1-1
size: many
D: .
V: TRBV15
DNA: TGTGCCACCAGCAGAGCTCGGCAGCATGAGGCTTTCTTT
CDR3: CATSRARQHEAFF

J: TRBJ2-1
size: .
D: .
V: TRBV4-3
DNA: TGCGCCAGCAGCCAAGATGTTGTAGTAAATGAGAGGGAGCAGTTCTTC
CDR3: CASSQDVVVNEREQFF